This T cell receptor (beta chain) was documented in a study of control samples from healthy donors and cancer patients (dated by TCRdb to 2020 to 2022). The CDR3 holds 18 amino acids from the cysteine to the phenylalanine. Left in the record is the CDR3 DNA by itself, 54 bases read in frame from the first base. Via the germline V gene (reference sequence), CDR1 is LNHDA and CDR2 SQIVND. Trimming costs V 2 bases and J 7 bases, and their ends lie 23 bases apart. Library generation was performed with the immunoSEQ multiplex PCR assay. This is the immuneACCESS table as TCRdb keeps it, with only in-frame sequences that have V and J called. A part of the clones is gone; compared with another copy, unresolved V genes explain less than half, and the rest is unexplained. The sample table lists around 180,000 clones, 88% of them with a count of one. The ten largest clones take up around 5% of the sample. Worth noting for this clone: There is no known antigen for this receptor. No much larger clone exists at a distance of one base, and base qualities are not known.

The receptor was isolated from a woman aged 25 to 39 in good health. The material sequenced was blood. In this chain, TRBV19 is recombined with TRBJ1-4; TRBD1 is a weak D gene call, 6 bases matching. The CDR3 amino acid sequence is: CASSISRPGQRASEKLFF. The sequence in DNA is TGTGCCAGTAGTATATCTCGCCCTGGACAGAGGGCCAGTGAAAAACTGTTTTTT.